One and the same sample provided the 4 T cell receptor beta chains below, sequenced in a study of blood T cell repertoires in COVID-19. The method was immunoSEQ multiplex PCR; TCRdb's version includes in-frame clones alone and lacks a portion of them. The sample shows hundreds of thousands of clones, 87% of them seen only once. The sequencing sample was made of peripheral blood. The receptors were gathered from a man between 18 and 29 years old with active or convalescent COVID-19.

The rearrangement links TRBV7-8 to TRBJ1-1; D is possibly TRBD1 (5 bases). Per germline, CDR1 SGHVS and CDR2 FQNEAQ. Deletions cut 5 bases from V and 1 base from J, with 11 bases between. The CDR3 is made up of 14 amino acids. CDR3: CASSPGGENTEAFF. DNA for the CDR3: TGTGCCAGCAGCCCCGGGGGGGAGAACACTGAAGCTTTCTTT. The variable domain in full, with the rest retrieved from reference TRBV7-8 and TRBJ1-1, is GAGVSQSPRYKVAKRGQDVALRCDPISGHVSLFWYQQALGQGPEFLTYFQNEAQLDKSGLPSDRFFAERPEGSVSTLKIQRTQQEDSAVYLCASSPGGENTEAFFGQGTRLTVV.

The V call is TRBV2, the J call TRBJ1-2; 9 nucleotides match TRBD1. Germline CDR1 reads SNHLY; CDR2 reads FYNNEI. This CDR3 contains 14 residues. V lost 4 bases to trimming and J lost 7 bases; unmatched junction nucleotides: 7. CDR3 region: CASSGEGQGSGYTF. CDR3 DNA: TGTGCCAGCAGTGGAGAGGGACAGGGTTCTGGCTACACCTTC.

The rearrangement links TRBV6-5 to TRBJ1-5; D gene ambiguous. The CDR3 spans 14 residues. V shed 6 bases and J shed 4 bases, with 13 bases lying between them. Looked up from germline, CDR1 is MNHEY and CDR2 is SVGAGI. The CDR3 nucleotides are TGTGCCAGCAGGTCCGGGAGCTCAAATCAGCCCCAGCATTTT. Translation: CASRSGSSNQPQHF.

CDR3 amino acids: CASSVAGQGMGYTF. CDR3 nucleotide sequence: TGTGCCAGCAGCGTAGCCGGACAGGGGATGGGCTACACCTTC. This chain uses TRBV9 with TRBJ1-2; 9 bases match TRBD1. The V segment lost 0 bases and the J segment 8 bases; nucleotides outside the gene matches: 5. The CDR3 is made up of 14 amino acids. Germline values: CDR1 SGDLS, CDR2 YYNGEE.